This passage covers 22 T cell receptor beta chains from one sample sequenced in a study of identical twins. TCRdb fed the 5' RACE reads into MiXCR, producing one record per CDR3 protein. The sample lists about 520,000 distinct CDR3 sequences; less than 25% were seen once. The same specimen was also included in a second study, on T cells expressing NK-cell markers.

Specimen: CD4+ T cells sorted from blood. The receptors were sampled from a woman in her late teens or twenties in good health.

The chain has TRBV6-1 and TRBJ1-2; D gene ambiguous. The length of the CDR3 is 14 residues. From germline, CDR1 is MNHNS and CDR2 SASEGT. Trimming took 0 bases from V and 8 from J, leaving 13 bases between them. The CDR3 coding sequence is TGTGCCAGCAGTGAAGCGTACATTGGGGAGGGCTACACCTTC. Translation gives CASSEAYIGEGYTF.

This chain joins TRBV6-5 and TRBJ2-3; D is undetermined. Trimming stripped 2 bases from V and 2 bases from J, with 5 bases between. The CDR3 covers 13 residues. The V gene's germline CDR1 is MNHEY and CDR2 SVGAGI. The CDR3 DNA follows: TGTGCCAGCAGTTACACCCCCACAGATACGCAGTATTTT. It yields the protein CASSYTPTDTQYF.

This clonotype appeared a few times. The DNA of the CDR3 is TGTGCCAGCAGCGTTAGCGGGAGGGCCTCCGATGAGCAGTTCTTC. Its translation is CASSVSGRASDEQFF. This sequence joins TRBV7-9 and TRBJ2-1; 11 nucleotides agree with TRBD2. The CDR3 length is 15 residues. Germline values: CDR1 SEHNR, CDR2 FQNEAQ (reference sequence). After removal of 5 bases from V and 8 bases from J, the junction contained 8 bases not matched to a gene.

The rearrangement links TRBV7-9 to TRBJ2-5; tentative D call: TRBD2 (5 bases). The CDR3 spans 13 residues. The V end was cut by 3 bases, the J end by 5 bases, with 10 bases between. Germline CDR1 SEHNR, CDR2 FQNEAQ (reference sequence). The CDR3 loop is CASSFYPSETQYF. DNA of the CDR3: TGTGCCAGCAGCTTCTATCCTAGCGAGACCCAGTACTTC. Together with reference TRBV7-9 and TRBJ2-5, the CDR3 gives the full variable domain: DTGVSQNPRHKITKRGQNVTFRCDPISEHNRLYWYRQTLGQGPEFLTYFQNEAQLEKSRLLSDRFSAERPKGSFSTLEIQRTEQGDSAMYLCASSFYPSETQYFGPGTRLLVL.

The sample holds a few counts of this clonotype. The chain has TRBV27 and TRBJ2-7, with D unclear. CDR1 MNHEY and CDR2 SMNVEV come from the germline V gene (reference sequence). Trimming removed 7 bases at V and 6 bases at J, with 22 bases between. This CDR3 contains 15 residues. CDR3 residues: CASNPVPRTLLEQYF. The CDR3 region has the DNA TGTGCCAGCAACCCCGTCCCGCGGACCCTTCTCGAGCAGTACTTC.

With respect to this clonotype: Its ends do not fully match the called genes, so a read error is possible. The rearrangement links TRBV20-1 to TRBJ2-6, with 12 bases that match TRBD2. This CDR3 has 18 residues. CDR1 and CDR2 from the germline V gene are DFQATT and SNEGSKA (reference sequence). The CDR3 sequence: CSARGRLAGESGANALTF. The CDR3 DNA reads TGCAGTGCTAGAGGACGACTAGCGGGAGAATCTGGGGCCAACGCCCTGACTTTC.

The chain combines TRBV6-5 with TRBJ2-1; tentative D call: TRBD2 (5 bases). The germline V and J ends were trimmed by 2 bases and 2 bases, with 7 bases remaining between them. CDR1 is MNHEY, CDR2 SVGAGI, per germline. CDR3 length equals 14 residues. The CDR3 protein is CASSYAGPYNEQFF. The CDR3 coding sequence is TGTGCCAGCAGTTACGCGGGCCCCTACAATGAGCAGTTCTTC.

The V call is TRBV6-2 or TRBV6-3, the J call TRBJ1-5; D uncertain. Looked up from germline, CDR1 is MNHEY and CDR2 is SVGEGT. There are 14 residues in the CDR3. V was trimmed by 5 bases and J by 2 bases, leaving 10 bases between them. In DNA, the CDR3 is TGTGCCAGCAGTCCTCGGGTCCGCAATCAGCCCCAGCATTTT. Protein: CASSPRVRNQPQHF.

The chain is built from TRBV12-3 or TRBV12-4 and TRBJ1-6, with 9 bases identical to TRBD1. With V trimmed by 7 bases and J by 10 bases, 8 bases remained unmatched. CDR3 length: 14 amino acids. In DNA, the CDR3 is TGTGCCAGCAACTTTAACAGGGGGCACTCACCCCTCCACTTT. The encoded protein is CASNFNRGHSPLHF.

The rearrangement uses TRBV20-1 and TRBJ1-2, with D hard to call. V lost 5 bases, J lost 6 bases, and 13 bases lay in between. The CDR3 contains 12 residues. Per germline, CDR1 DFQATT and CDR2 SNEGSKA (reference sequence). The CDR3 spells CSAHPYADGYTF. The DNA of the CDR3 is TGCAGTGCTCACCCGTACGCCGATGGCTACACCTTC.

The chain uses TRBV11-2 and TRBJ2-6, with 8 nucleotides matching TRBD1. This CDR3 has 16 amino acids. With 10 bases clipped from V and 0 bases from J, the junction kept 8 bases outside the gene matches. The germline V gene has CDR1 SGHAT and CDR2 FQNNGV. The CDR3 is CATKDRANSGANVLTF. In DNA, the CDR3 is TGTGCCACCAAGGACAGGGCCAACTCTGGGGCCAACGTCCTGACTTTC.

This sequence joins TRBV12-3 or TRBV12-4 and TRBJ1-1; TRBD1 agrees at 8 bases. The CDR3 runs to 15 residues. Unmatched junction bases numbered 10, after V lost 6 bases and J lost 4 bases. CDR3 amino acids: CASRTTGGWGTEAFF. The DNA for the CDR3 is TGTGCCAGCAGAACAACAGGGGGATGGGGCACTGAAGCTTTCTTT.

This clonotype has just a few counts. The chain has TRBV5-6 and TRBJ1-4, with D unresolved. The V gene's germline CDR1 is SGHDT and CDR2 YYEEEE. The CDR3 sequence is 14 residues long. V was pared by 4 bases and J by 4 bases, with 11 bases between. Here the CDR3 DNA reads TGTGCCAGCAGCCCCCGCTCTTTTAATGAAAAACTGTTTTTT. This codes for CASSPRSFNEKLFF.

This clonotype was counted once. DNA of the CDR3: TGCGCCAGCAGCCCCTCAACTAGCGGGCGCCGAGAGACCCAGTACTTC. Translated, it gives CASSPSTSGRRETQYF. V is TRBV5-1 and J is TRBJ2-5; TRBD2 aligns across 9 bases. Per the germline V gene, CDR1 is SGHRS and CDR2 is YFSETQ. The CDR3 has 16 amino acids. V lost 4 bases, J lost 4 bases, and 11 bases stayed unmatched.

The V call is TRBV7-2, the J call TRBJ2-7, with 7 bases fitting TRBD1. The J segment lost 6 bases and the V segment lost 5 bases, leaving 10 bases of the junction unmatched. This CDR3 spans 14 amino acids. Germline-derived CDR1 and CDR2 are SGHTA and FQGNSA. DNA for the CDR3: TGTGCCAGCAGCATGACAGGGTGGGCCGCCGAGCAGTACTTC. It specifies CASSMTGWAAEQYF.

The rearrangement uses TRBV7-9 and TRBJ2-6; D might be TRBD1 or TRBD2, each matching 6 bases. This CDR3 is built from 17 residues. The germline V gene has CDR1 SEHNR and CDR2 FQNEAQ (reference sequence). With 2 bases removed from V and 0 bases from J, the gap between germline ends came to 11 bases. The CDR3 DNA follows: TGTGCCAGCAGCTTAACGAGGGGGGACTCTGGGGCCAACGTCCTGACTTTC. Its protein is CASSLTRGDSGANVLTF. Full variable domain (remainder filled in from reference TRBV7-9 and TRBJ2-6): DTGVSQNPRHKITKRGQNVTFRCDPISEHNRLYWYRQTLGQGPEFLTYFQNEAQLEKSRLLSDRFSAERPKGSFSTLEIQRTEQGDSAMYLCASSLTRGDSGANVLTFGAGSRLTVL.

CDR3: CASSPGGGGSYEQYF. The CDR3 DNA sequence: TGTGCCAGCAGCCCTGGCGGCGGTGGTTCCTACGAGCAGTACTTC. The chain couples TRBV7-2 to TRBJ2-7; D is ambiguous. Germline CDR1 SGHTA, CDR2 FQGNSA. This CDR3 has 15 amino acids. V was clipped by 5 bases and J by 1 base, with 15 bases between them.

This clonotype was counted a few times. The gene calls are TRBV5-1 and TRBJ2-3; TRBD1 is a possible D gene (6 bases). The V end was cut by 1 base, the J end by 1 base, with 16 bases between. The CDR3 extends over 17 amino acids. In germline, CDR1 is SGHRS, CDR2 YFSETQ. CDR3 residues: CASSLSMAAGGTDTQYF. The CDR3 nucleotides are TGCGCCAGCAGCTTGAGTATGGCGGCAGGGGGCACAGATACGCAGTATTTT.

The chain employs TRBV5-1 and TRBJ1-1, with TRBD1 matching over 7 bases. The CDR3 spans 14 residues. In germline, CDR1 is SGHRS, CDR2 YFSETQ. The trim removed 3 bases at V and 3 bases at J, leaving 5 bases unmatched. The CDR3 loop reads CASSYDRVDTEAFF. The CDR3 coding sequence is TGCGCCAGCAGCTACGACAGGGTCGACACTGAAGCTTTCTTT.

This clonotype was seen only a few times. V and J are TRBV5-1 and TRBJ1-4, with 8 bases identical to TRBD1. J gave up 8 bases and V 4 bases, and 7 bases lay outside the gene matches. This CDR3 spans 14 amino acids. The V gene's germline CDR1 is SGHRS and CDR2 YFSETQ. Here the CDR3 DNA reads TGCGCCAGCAGCCCCCACAGGGGGGGCGAAAAACTGTTTTTT. It translates to CASSPHRGGEKLFF.

The rearrangement joins TRBV3-1 to TRBJ2-3; D gene uncertain. Trimming removed 2 bases at V and 8 bases at J, with 8 bases between. CDR1 LGHDT and CDR2 YNNKEL come from the germline V gene (reference sequence). CDR3 length equals 12 residues. The CDR3 loop is CASSQSSSTQYF. The CDR3 region has the DNA TGTGCCAGCAGCCAAAGCTCCAGTACGCAGTATTTT.

There are a few counts of this clonotype. The rearrangement links TRBV20-1 to TRBJ2-7, with 8 bases that match TRBD2. CDR1 DFQATT and CDR2 SNEGSKA come from the germline V gene (reference sequence). The CDR3 spans 14 residues. The CDR3 loop reads CSADSFAGGGEQYF. CDR3 in DNA: TGCAGCGCGGACAGCTTCGCGGGGGGTGGCGAGCAGTACTTC.